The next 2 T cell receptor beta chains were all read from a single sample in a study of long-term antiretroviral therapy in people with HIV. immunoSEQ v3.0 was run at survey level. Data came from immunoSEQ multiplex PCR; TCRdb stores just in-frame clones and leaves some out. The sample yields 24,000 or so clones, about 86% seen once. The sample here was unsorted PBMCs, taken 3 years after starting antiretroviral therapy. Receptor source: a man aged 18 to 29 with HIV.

The CDR3 loop is CASSPDAGPGVQPQHF. In nucleotides, the CDR3 is TGTGCCAGCAGCCCAGATGCAGGTCCGGGGGTTCAGCCCCAGCATTTT. The chain combines TRBV7-8 with TRBJ1-5; possibly TRBD1 for D (5 bases). Germline assignment: CDR1 SGHVS and CDR2 FQNEAQ. Trimming stripped 5 bases from V and 6 bases from J, with 20 bases between. The CDR3 consists of 16 residues.

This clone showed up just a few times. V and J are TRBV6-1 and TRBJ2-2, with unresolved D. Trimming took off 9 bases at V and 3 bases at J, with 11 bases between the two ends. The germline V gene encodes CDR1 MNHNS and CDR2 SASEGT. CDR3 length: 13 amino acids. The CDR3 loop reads CASLPVDTGELFF. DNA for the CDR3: TGTGCCAGTTTGCCTGTGGACACCGGGGAGCTGTTTTTT.